A single sample is the source of the 28 T cell receptor beta chains below, sequenced in a study of blood T cell repertoires in COVID-19 (dated by TCRdb to between 2020 and 2021). The library was produced with the immunoSEQ multiplex PCR assay. TCRdb re-hosts the immuneACCESS table, in-frame sequences only. Its copies lack some clones; in the studies checked, an unresolved V gene accounts for under half of them, and the cause for the rest is not known. The sample records under 300,000 clones, over 85% of which are singletons. Clones ranked in the top ten supply 1.9% of the sample. The sequenced sample was PBMCs or T cells enriched from blood (not recorded which). The receptors were sampled from a woman aged 55-70 years who had recovered from COVID-19.

The gene calls are TRBV7-3 and TRBJ2-3; possibly TRBD1 for D (5 bases). V lost 4 bases and J lost 5, with 16 bases in between. Germline V lookup: CDR1 SGHTA, CDR2 FQGTGA. The CDR3 spans 15 residues. The CDR3 DNA follows: TGTGCCAGCAGCTCACAACCAACTCAGGGAGATACGCAGTATTTT. Encoded protein: CASSSQPTQGDTQYF.

The chain carries TRBV2 and TRBJ1-2, with 8 bases identical to TRBD1. Germline lookup yields CDR1 SNHLY and CDR2 FYNNEI. CDR3 length: 13 residues. V shed 7 bases and J 3 bases; nucleotides not matched to a gene: 4. The CDR3 bases are TGTGCCAGCAACCAGGACAGGGACTATGGCTACACCTTC. Translation gives CASNQDRDYGYTF.

V gene TRBV27 combines with J gene TRBJ1-1; weak D call: TRBD1 (6 bases). Germline V gene data show CDR1 as MNHEY and CDR2 as SMNVEV (reference sequence). V was trimmed by 6 bases and J by 0 bases, leaving 17 bases between them. The CDR3 is 16 amino acids. The CDR3: CASSPLGADMNTEAFF. CDR3 sequence (DNA): TGTGCCAGCAGCCCCCTGGGGGCAGACATGAACACTGAAGCTTTCTTT.

This chain connects TRBV6-5 to TRBJ2-4; 11 nucleotides agree with TRBD2. Germline-derived CDR1 and CDR2 are MNHEY and SVGAGI. V gave up 6 bases and J gave up 8 bases; unmatched junction bases: 9. The CDR3 is made up of 15 amino acids. The CDR3 DNA reads as TGTGCCAGCAGACGAACTAGCGGGAGTAGGGACATTCAGTACTTC. This gives the protein CASRRTSGSRDIQYF.

The table lists this clone with a count of one. V gene TRBV5-6 combines with J gene TRBJ1-2, with unresolved D. The V and J ends lost 0 bases and 8 bases respectively, with 8 bases between them. The CDR3 has 12 residues. Germline loops: CDR1 SGHDT, CDR2 YYEEEE. This CDR3 is CASSLVLGGYTF. In DNA, the CDR3 is TGTGCCAGCAGCTTGGTTCTGGGCGGCTACACCTTC.

The rearrangement uses TRBV9 and TRBJ1-6, with TRBD1 matching over 10 bases. The junction had 3 bases not matched to a gene; V was cut back by 0 bases and J by 9 bases. CDR3 length: 15 residues. The germline V gene encodes CDR1 SGDLS and CDR2 YYNGEE. CDR3 nucleotide sequence: TGTGCCAGCAGCGTAGATGGGGACAGGGGTTCACCCCTCCACTTT. Its translation is CASSVDGDRGSPLHF.

This chain uses TRBV5-1 with TRBJ2-1; TRBD2 matches at 8 bases. With V trimmed by 0 bases and J by 7 bases, 6 bases remained unmatched. The CDR3 is made up of 15 amino acids. Germline-derived CDR1 and CDR2 are SGHRS and YFSETQ. CDR3 DNA: TGCGCCAGCAGCTTGGATACTAGCGGACTAAATGAGCAGTTCTTC. Residues: CASSLDTSGLNEQFF.

This clone was detected once. The J gene is TRBJ2-3, the V gene TRBV28; D is uncertain. CDR1 is MDHEN and CDR2 is SYDVKM in the germline V gene. The germline V and J ends were trimmed by 6 bases and 8 bases, with 9 bases remaining between them. The CDR3 spans 11 residues. In DNA, the CDR3 is TGTGCCAGCAGAGCGTCGGCTACGCAGTATTTT. It codes for CASRASATQYF.

V usage is TRBV7-9 and J usage is TRBJ1-2; D ambiguous. CDR1 is SEHNR, CDR2 FQNEAQ, per germline (reference sequence). The CDR3 totals 15 residues. Trimming removed 1 base at V and 2 bases at J, with 11 bases between. The CDR3 sequence: CASSLVASLNYGYTF. DNA of the CDR3: TGTGCCAGCAGCTTAGTGGCCAGTCTGAACTATGGCTACACCTTC.

The chain is built from TRBV11-2 and TRBJ2-1; 10 bases fit TRBD1. In germline, CDR1 is SGHAT, CDR2 FQNNGV. CDR3 length equals 18 residues. V dropped 3 bases and J dropped 6; count of bases not matched to a gene: 14. The CDR3 DNA follows: TGTGCCAGCAGCTTGGTCCGTAGGACAGGGGGTATTGTCAATGAGCAGTTCTTC. As protein: CASSLVRRTGGIVNEQFF.

About this clone: Other DNA sequences in this specimen translate into the identical CDR3. Here the CDR3 reads CASSPTGNYGYTF. Here the CDR3 DNA reads TGTGCCAGCAGCCCTACAGGAAACTATGGCTACACCTTC. The V gene is TRBV28, the J gene TRBJ1-2; possible D gene TRBD1, 5 bases. The V end was cut by 6 bases, the J end by 2 bases, with 10 bases between. The CDR3 consists of 13 residues. CDR1 is MDHEN, CDR2 SYDVKM, per germline.

This clone has just one count. The DNA of the CDR3 is TGTGCCAGCAGTAGACAGGGGGCCGGGGCTGAAGCTTTCTTT. Protein: CASSRQGAGAEAFF. This chain joins TRBV25-1 and TRBJ1-1, with TRBD1 identical over 10 bases. This CDR3 is 14 amino acids long. Germline CDR1 reads MGHDK; CDR2 reads SYGVNS. V trimming: 5 bases; J trimming: 6 bases; junction bases outside the gene matches: 6. Complete variable domain (other parts from reference TRBV25-1 and TRBJ1-1): EADIYQTPRYLVIGTGKKITLECSQTMGHDKMYWYQQDPGMELHLIHYSYGVNSTEKGDLSSESTVSRIRTEHFPLTLESARPSHTSQYLCASSRQGAGAEAFFGQGTRLTVV.

The V gene is TRBV6-5, the J gene TRBJ1-1; D unresolved. The CDR3 is made up of 15 amino acids. Trimming took 0 bases from V and 1 from J, leaving 9 bases between them. Germline V gives CDR1 MNHEY, CDR2 SVGAGI. CDR3 region: CASSYSFRGNTEAFF. In DNA form, the CDR3 reads TGTGCCAGCAGTTACTCGTTCCGGGGGAACACTGAAGCTTTCTTT.

The chain employs TRBV5-4 and TRBJ2-1, with D unclear. This CDR3 spans 16 amino acids. V gave up 0 bases and J gave up 1 base, with 11 bases separating them. Germline CDR1 is SGHNT and CDR2 is YYREEE (reference sequence). CDR3 loop: CASSLGVQVSYNEQFF. The CDR3 nucleotides are TGTGCCAGCAGCTTGGGGGTCCAGGTATCCTACAATGAGCAGTTCTTC.

V usage is TRBV3-1 (or the pseudogene TRBV3-2) and J usage is TRBJ2-7; no clear D. Trimming left V 0 bases short and J 4 bases short, with 7 bases between. CDR1 and CDR2 from the germline V gene are LGHDT and YNNKEL (reference sequence). This CDR3 is built from 13 residues. The CDR3 spells CASSQDYGYEQYF. The DNA of the CDR3 is TGTGCCAGCAGCCAAGATTACGGTTACGAGCAGTACTTC.

The rearrangement links TRBV19 to TRBJ2-3, with D perhaps TRBD1 (5 bases). Trimming left V 6 bases short and J 2 bases short, with 12 bases between. This CDR3 is 14 amino acids long. Germline values: CDR1 LNHDA, CDR2 SQIVND (reference sequence). In DNA, the CDR3 is TGTGCCAGTAGGATCCAGGGTAACACAGATACGCAGTATTTT. Protein sequence: CASRIQGNTDTQYF. Full variable domain (outside the CDR3, taken from reference TRBV19 and TRBJ2-3): DGGITQSPKYLFRKEGQNVTLSCEQNLNHDAMYWYRQDPGQGLRLIYYSQIVNDFQKGDIAEGYSVSREKKESFPLTVTSAQKNPTAFYLCASRIQGNTDTQYFGPGTRLTVL.

The J gene is TRBJ2-7, the V gene TRBV23-1; D call uncertain. TRBV23-1 is known as an ORF, though its function is uncertain. This CDR3 is built from 15 residues. Between the trimmed V and J ends, which lost 0 bases and 0 bases, there was a span of 9 bases. The CDR3 reads CASSQSGDFSYEQYF. CDR3 nucleotides: TGCGCCAGCAGTCAATCTGGAGACTTCTCCTACGAGCAGTACTTC.

This clone came up once. V and J are TRBV28 and TRBJ2-2; 9 bases fit TRBD1. Germline CDR1 reads MDHEN; CDR2 reads SYDVKM. J gave up 7 bases and V 2 bases, and 8 bases lay outside the gene matches. CDR3 size: 16 residues. The CDR3, as DNA: TGTGCCAGCAGTTTAGCTGGACAGGGGCGAATCGGGGAGCTGTTTTTT. Amino acids: CASSLAGQGRIGELFF.

The chain has TRBV11-3 and TRBJ2-5, with 7 positions matching TRBD1. Germline loops: CDR1 SGHNT, CDR2 YENEEA. Trimming at V came to 3 bases and at J to 2 bases, leaving 6 bases not matched to a gene. The CDR3 runs 15 residues. The CDR3 region is CASSLGEGQQETQYF. The CDR3, as DNA: TGTGCCAGCAGCTTGGGAGAGGGACAGCAAGAGACCCAGTACTTC.

CDR3 protein: CASSSRQGFMNTEAFF. The DNA of the CDR3 is TGCGCCAGCAGCTCTCGACAGGGGTTCATGAACACTGAAGCTTTCTTT. V and J are TRBV5-1 and TRBJ1-1; the match to TRBD1 covers 8 bases. The CDR3 contains 16 residues. The ends lost 3 bases at V and 0 bases at J; junction bases unmatched: 7. Germline CDR1 and CDR2: SGHRS and YFSETQ.

J is TRBJ1-2 and V is TRBV28; TRBD1 matches at 7 bases. This CDR3 is 15 amino acids long. Germline values: CDR1 MDHEN, CDR2 SYDVKM. V dropped 5 bases and J dropped 8; count of bases not matched to a gene: 14. The CDR3 DNA is TGTGCCAGCAGTCGAGGCGACAGGGAGGAAGAAGGCTACACCTTC. It translates to CASSRGDREEEGYTF.

The chain combines TRBV6-5 with TRBJ1-5; D uncertain. The CDR3 runs to 14 residues. Per germline, CDR1 MNHEY and CDR2 SVGAGI. Deletions cut 6 bases from V and 1 base from J, with 10 bases between. CDR3 sequence: CASSLSSSNQPQHF. Written as DNA, the CDR3 is TGTGCCAGCAGCCTCTCTTCCAGCAATCAGCCCCAGCATTTT.

CDR3 sequence (DNA): TGTGCCAGCTCACCACCCGGGACAGCACTCGATGGCTACACCTTC. Encoded protein: CASSPPGTALDGYTF. The chain couples TRBV18 to TRBJ1-2, with 7 bases matching TRBD1. V shed 0 bases, J shed 6 bases, and the junction held 7 bases outside the gene matches. Looked up from germline, CDR1 is KGHSH and CDR2 is LQKENI. The CDR3 is 15 residues long.

The chain is built from TRBV12-3 or TRBV12-4 and TRBJ1-2; weak D call: TRBD1 (5 bases). The CDR3 is made up of 13 amino acids. V gave up 4 bases and J gave up 7 bases, with 13 bases separating them. Here the CDR3 DNA reads TGTGCCAGCAGTTCAGGGTTGACAATTGGCTACACCTTC. Its translation: CASSSGLTIGYTF.

The rearrangement links TRBV5-4 to TRBJ2-2; 10 bases agree with TRBD1. Germline V gene data show CDR1 as SGHNT and CDR2 as YYREEE (reference sequence). The length of the CDR3 is 15 residues. V trimming: 1 base; J trimming: 7 bases; junction bases outside the gene matches: 4. CDR3 residues: CASSLIGTGDGELFF. CDR3 sequence (DNA): TGTGCCAGCAGCTTGATTGGGACAGGGGACGGGGAGCTGTTTTTT. The full variable domain, in which reference TRBV5-4 and TRBJ2-2 provide the parts outside the CDR3, is ETGVTQSPTHLIKTRGQQVTLRCSSQSGHNTVSWYQQALGQGPQFIFQYYREEENGRGNFPPRFSGLQFPNYSSELNVNALELDDSALYLCASSLIGTGDGELFFGEGSRLTVL.

V gene TRBV27 combines with J gene TRBJ2-3; 11 bases are a match to TRBD2. The germline CDR1 and CDR2 sequences are MNHEY and SMNVEV (reference sequence). CDR3 length: 19 residues. Losses at the gene ends were 2 bases for V and 5 bases for J; bases not matched to a gene: 15. CDR3 loop: CASSLTAPSGGRSKDTQYF. CDR3 nucleotides: TGTGCCAGCAGTTTAACCGCTCCTAGCGGGGGGCGGTCGAAAGATACGCAGTATTTT.

A word on this clone: At one boundary the junction diverges from the germline segment, which might be a read error. This chain joins TRBV29-1 and TRBJ2-1; D unresolved. The CDR3 is made up of 12 amino acids. The V gene's germline CDR1 is SQVTM and CDR2 ANQGSEA. CDR3 DNA: TGCAGCGTTGGTAGCTCCCACAATGAGCAGTTCTTC. It encodes CSVGSSHNEQFF.

CDR3 DNA: TGTGCCAGCAGCTTTGGGGGAGGGTCAATTCGTACAGATACGCAGTATTTT. It is translated as CASSFGGGSIRTDTQYF. The chain couples TRBV11-3 to TRBJ2-3, with 7 bases aligning to TRBD2. Germline CDR1 and CDR2: SGHNT and YENEEA. The trim removed 3 bases at V and 3 bases at J, leaving 12 bases unmatched. This CDR3 contains 17 residues.